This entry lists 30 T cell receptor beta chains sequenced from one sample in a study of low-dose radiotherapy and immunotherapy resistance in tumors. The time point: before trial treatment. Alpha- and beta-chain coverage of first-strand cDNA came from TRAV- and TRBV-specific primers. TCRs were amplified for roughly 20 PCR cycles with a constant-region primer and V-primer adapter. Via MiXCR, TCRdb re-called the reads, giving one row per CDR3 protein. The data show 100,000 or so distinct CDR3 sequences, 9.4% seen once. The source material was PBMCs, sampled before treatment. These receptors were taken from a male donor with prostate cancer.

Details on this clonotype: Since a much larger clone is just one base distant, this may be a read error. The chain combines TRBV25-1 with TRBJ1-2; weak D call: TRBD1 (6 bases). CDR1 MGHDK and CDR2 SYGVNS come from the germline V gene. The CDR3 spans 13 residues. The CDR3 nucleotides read TGTGCCAGCAGTGAGTCCGGGGGGCCAGCTCGTTCCTTC. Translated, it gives CASSESGGPARSF.

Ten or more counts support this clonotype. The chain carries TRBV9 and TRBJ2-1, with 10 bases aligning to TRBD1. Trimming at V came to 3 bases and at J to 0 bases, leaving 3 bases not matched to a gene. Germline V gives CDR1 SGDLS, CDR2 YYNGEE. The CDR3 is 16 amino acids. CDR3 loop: CASSGRQGASYNEQFF. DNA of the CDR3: TGTGCCAGCAGCGGAAGACAGGGGGCCTCCTACAATGAGCAGTTCTTC.

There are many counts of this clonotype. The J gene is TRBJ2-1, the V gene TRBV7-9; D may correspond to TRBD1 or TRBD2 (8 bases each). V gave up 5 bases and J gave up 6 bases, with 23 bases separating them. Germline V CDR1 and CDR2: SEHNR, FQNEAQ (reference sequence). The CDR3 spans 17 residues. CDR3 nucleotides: TGTGCCAGCAGCACCAGTTACTGGACAGGGACTAGCAATGAGCAGTTCTTC. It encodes CASSTSYWTGTSNEQFF.

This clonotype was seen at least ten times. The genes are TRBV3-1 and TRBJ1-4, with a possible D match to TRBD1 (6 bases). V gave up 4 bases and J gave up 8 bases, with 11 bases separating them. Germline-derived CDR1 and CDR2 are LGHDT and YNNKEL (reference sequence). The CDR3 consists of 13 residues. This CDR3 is CASSPGTTEKLFF. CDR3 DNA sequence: TGTGCCAGCAGCCCTGGGACAACCGAAAAACTGTTTTTT.

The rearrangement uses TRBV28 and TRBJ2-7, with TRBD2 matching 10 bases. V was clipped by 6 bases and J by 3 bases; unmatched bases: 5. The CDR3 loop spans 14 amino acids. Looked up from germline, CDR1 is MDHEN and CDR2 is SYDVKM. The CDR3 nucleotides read TGTGCCAGCAGCTCACTAGCGGGGTTCTACGAGCAGTACTTC. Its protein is CASSSLAGFYEQYF.

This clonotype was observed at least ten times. The CDR3 here is CSARDLGLAGGYEQFF. The CDR3 nucleotides read TGCAGTGCTAGAGATCTAGGACTAGCGGGAGGGTATGAGCAGTTCTTC. The genes are TRBV20-1 and TRBJ2-1; 15 positions match TRBD2. After removal of 0 bases from V and 8 bases from J, the junction contained 5 bases not matched to a gene. CDR3 length: 16 amino acids. CDR1 is DFQATT, CDR2 SNEGSKA, per germline (reference sequence).

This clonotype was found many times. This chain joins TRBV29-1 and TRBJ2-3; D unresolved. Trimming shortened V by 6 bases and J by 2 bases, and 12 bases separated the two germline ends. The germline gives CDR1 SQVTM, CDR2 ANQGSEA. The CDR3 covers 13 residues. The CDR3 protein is CSVSWRDTDTQYF. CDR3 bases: TGCAGCGTCTCCTGGCGAGACACAGATACGCAGTATTTT.

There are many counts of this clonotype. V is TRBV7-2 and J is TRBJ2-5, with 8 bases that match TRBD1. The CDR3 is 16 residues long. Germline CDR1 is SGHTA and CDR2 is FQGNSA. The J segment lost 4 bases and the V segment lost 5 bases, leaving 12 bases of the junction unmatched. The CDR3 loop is CASSRSGAGGLETQYF. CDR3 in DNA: TGTGCCAGCAGCCGATCAGGGGCAGGGGGCTTAGAGACCCAGTACTTC.

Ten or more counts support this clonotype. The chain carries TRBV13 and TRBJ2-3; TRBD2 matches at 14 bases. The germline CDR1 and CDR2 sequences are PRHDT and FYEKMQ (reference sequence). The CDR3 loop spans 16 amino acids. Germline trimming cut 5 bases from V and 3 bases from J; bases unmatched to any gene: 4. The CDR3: CASSLGTSGRTDTQYF. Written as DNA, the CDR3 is TGTGCCAGCAGCCTCGGGACTAGCGGGAGAACAGATACGCAGTATTTT.

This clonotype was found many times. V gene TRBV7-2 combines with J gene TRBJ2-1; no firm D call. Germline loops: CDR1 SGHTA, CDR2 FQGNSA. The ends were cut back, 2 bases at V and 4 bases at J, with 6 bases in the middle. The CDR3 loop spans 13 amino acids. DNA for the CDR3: TGTGCCAGCAGCTTAAGGGCGTACAATGAGCAGTTCTTC. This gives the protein CASSLRAYNEQFF. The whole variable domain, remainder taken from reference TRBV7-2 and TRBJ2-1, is GAGVSQSPSNKVTEKGKDVELRCDPISGHTALYWYRQSLGQGLEFLIYFQGNSAPDKSGLPSDRFSAERTGGSVSTLTIQRTQQEDSAVYLCASSLRAYNEQFFGPGTRLTVL.

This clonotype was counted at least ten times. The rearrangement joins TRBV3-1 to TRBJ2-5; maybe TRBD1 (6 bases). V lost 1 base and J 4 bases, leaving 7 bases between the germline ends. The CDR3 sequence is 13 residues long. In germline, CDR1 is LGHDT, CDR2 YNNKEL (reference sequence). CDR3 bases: TGTGCCAGCAGCCAAGCCAGGGGAGAGACCCAGTACTTC. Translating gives CASSQARGETQYF.

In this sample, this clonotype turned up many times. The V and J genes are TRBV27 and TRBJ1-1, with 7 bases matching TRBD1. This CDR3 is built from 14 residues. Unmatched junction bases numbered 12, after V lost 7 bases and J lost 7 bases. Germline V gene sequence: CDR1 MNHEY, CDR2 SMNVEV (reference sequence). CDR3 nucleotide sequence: TGTGCCAGCAAGCCGGGCCAGGGGGGATATGAAGCTTTCTTT. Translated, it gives CASKPGQGGYEAFF.

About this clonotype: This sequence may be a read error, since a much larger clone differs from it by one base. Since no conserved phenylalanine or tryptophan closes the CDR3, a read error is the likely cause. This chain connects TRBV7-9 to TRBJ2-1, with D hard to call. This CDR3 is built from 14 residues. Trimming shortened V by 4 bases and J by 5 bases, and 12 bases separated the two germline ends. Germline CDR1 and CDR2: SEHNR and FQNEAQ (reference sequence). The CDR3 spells CASSSTRLNNEQFL. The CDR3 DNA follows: TGTGCCAGCAGCTCGACAAGGCTGAACAATGAGCAGTTCCTC.

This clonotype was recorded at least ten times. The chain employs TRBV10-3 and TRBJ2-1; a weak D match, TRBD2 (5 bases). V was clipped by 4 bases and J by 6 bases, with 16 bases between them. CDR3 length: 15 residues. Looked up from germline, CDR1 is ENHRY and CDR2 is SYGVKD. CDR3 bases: TGTGCCATCAGTGGGGGTAACGAGCGGTTCAATGAGCAGTTCTTC. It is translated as CAISGGNERFNEQFF.

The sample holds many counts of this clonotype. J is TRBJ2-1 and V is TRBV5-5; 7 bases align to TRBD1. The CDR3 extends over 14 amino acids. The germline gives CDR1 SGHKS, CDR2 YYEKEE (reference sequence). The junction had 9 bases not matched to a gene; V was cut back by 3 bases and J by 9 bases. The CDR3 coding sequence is TGTGCCAGCAGCTCTCCCACTGACAGGGCTGAGCAGTTCTTC. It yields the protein CASSSPTDRAEQFF.

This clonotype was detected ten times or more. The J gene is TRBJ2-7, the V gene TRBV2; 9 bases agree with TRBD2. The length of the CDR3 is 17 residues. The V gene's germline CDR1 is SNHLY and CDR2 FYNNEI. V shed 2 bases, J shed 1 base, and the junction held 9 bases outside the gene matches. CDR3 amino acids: CASSESLQREVSYEQYF. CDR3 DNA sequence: TGTGCCAGCAGTGAATCGCTCCAGCGGGAGGTATCCTACGAGCAGTACTTC.

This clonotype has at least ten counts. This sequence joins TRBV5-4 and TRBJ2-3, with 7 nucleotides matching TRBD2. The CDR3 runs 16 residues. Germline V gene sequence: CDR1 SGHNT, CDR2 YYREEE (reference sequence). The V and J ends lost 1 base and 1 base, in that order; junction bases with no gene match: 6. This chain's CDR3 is CASSLMVAGRTDTQYF. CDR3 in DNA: TGTGCCAGCAGCTTGATGGTAGCGGGCCGCACAGATACGCAGTATTTT. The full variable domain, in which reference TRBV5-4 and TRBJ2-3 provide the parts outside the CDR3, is ETGVTQSPTHLIKTRGQQVTLRCSSQSGHNTVSWYQQALGQGPQFIFQYYREEENGRGNFPPRFSGLQFPNYSSELNVNALELDDSALYLCASSLMVAGRTDTQYFGPGTRLTVL.

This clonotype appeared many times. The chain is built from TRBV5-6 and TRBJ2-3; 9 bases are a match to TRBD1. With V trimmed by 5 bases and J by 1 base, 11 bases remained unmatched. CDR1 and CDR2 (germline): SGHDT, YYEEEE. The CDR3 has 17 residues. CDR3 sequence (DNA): TGTGCCAGCAGACGCGGCACAGGGGGCCGCGGCACAGATACGCAGTATTTT. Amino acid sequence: CASRRGTGGRGTDTQYF.

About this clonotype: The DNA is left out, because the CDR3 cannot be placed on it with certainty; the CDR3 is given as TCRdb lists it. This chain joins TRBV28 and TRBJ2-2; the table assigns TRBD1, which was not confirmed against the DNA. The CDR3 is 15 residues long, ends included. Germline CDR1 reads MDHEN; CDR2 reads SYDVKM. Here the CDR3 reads CASSTKTGAPGSCFF.

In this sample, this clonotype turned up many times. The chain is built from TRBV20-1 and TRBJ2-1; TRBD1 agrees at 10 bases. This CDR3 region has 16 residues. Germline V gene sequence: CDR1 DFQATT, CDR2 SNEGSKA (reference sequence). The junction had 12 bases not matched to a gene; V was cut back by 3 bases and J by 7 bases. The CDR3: CSARAFWDRGRNEQFF. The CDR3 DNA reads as TGCAGTGCTAGGGCCTTCTGGGACAGGGGCAGGAATGAGCAGTTCTTC.

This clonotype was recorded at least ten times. Written as DNA, the CDR3 is TGTGCCATCCGCCAGGGAGGGAACTCTGGGGCCAACGTCCTGACTTTC. Encoded protein: CAIRQGGNSGANVLTF. The rearrangement joins TRBV10-3 to TRBJ2-6; 7 bases map to TRBD2. CDR3 length: 16 amino acids. Trimming at V came to 8 bases and at J to 0 bases, leaving 7 bases not matched to a gene. Germline V gene lookup returns CDR1 ENHRY and CDR2 SYGVKD.

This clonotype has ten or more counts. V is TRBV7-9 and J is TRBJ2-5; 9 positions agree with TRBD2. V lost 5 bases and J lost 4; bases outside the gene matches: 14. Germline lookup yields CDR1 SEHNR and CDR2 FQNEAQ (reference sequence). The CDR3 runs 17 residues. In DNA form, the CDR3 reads TGTGCCAGCAGCGCGACCCTCCCGGGACTAGCATCAGAGACCCAGTACTTC. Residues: CASSATLPGLASETQYF.

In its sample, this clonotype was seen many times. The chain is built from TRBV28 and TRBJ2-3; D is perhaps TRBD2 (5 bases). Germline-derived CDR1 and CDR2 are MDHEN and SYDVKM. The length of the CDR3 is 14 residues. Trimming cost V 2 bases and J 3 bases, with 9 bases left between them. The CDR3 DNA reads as TGTGCCAGCAGTTTAACACCGGGGACAGATACGCAGTATTTT. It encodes CASSLTPGTDTQYF.

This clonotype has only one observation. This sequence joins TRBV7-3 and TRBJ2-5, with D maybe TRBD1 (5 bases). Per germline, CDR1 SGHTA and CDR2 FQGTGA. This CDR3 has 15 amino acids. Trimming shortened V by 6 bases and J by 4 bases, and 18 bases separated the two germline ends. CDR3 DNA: TGTGCCAGCAGTCTACGGCCTGGGGCCAGAGAGACCCAGTACTTC. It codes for CASSLRPGARETQYF.

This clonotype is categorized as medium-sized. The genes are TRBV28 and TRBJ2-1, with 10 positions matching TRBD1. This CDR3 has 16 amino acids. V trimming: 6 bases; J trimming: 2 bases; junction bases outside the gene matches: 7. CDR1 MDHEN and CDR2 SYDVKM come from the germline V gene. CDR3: CASSYPGTGAYNEQFF. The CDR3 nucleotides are TGTGCCAGCAGCTACCCCGGGACAGGGGCCTACAATGAGCAGTTCTTC. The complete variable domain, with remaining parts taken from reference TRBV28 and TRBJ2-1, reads DVKVTQSSRYLVKRTGEKVFLECVQDMDHENMFWYRQDPGLGLRLIYFSYDVKMKEKGDIPEGYSVSREKKERFSLILESASTNQTSMYLCASSYPGTGAYNEQFFGPGTRLTVL.

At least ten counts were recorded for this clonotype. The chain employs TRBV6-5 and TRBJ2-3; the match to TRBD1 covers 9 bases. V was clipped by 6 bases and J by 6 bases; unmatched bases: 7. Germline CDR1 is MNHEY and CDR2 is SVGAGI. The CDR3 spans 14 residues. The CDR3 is CASRLQGASDTQYF. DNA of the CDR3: TGTGCCAGCAGGCTACAGGGGGCGTCGGATACGCAGTATTTT.

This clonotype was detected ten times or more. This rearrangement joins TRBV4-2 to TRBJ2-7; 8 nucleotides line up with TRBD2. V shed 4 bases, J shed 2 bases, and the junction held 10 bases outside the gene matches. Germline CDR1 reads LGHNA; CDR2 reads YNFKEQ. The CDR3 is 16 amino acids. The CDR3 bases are TGTGCCAGCAGCCCCCGGGGTAGCGGGAACACCTACGAGCAGTACTTC. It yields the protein CASSPRGSGNTYEQYF.

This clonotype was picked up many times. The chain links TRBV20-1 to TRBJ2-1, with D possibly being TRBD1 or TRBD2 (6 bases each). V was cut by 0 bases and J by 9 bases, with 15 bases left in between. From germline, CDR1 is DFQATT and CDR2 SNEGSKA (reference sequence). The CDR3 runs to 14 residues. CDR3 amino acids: CSAREQIGGGEQFF. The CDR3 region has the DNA TGCAGTGCTAGAGAACAGATAGGAGGGGGTGAGCAGTTCTTC.

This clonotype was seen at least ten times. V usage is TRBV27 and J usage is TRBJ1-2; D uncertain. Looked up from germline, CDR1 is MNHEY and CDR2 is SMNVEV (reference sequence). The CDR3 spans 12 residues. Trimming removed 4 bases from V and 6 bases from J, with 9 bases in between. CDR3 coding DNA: TGTGCCAGCAGTTCACTCATCCATGGCTACACCTTC. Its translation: CASSSLIHGYTF.

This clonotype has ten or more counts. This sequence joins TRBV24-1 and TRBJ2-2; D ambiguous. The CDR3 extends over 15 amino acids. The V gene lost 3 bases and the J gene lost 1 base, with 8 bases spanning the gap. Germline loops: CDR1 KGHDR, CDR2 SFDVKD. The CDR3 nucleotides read TGTGCCACCAGTGATCCGACACTGAACACCGGGGAGCTGTTTTTT. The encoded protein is CATSDPTLNTGELFF.